The T cell receptor (beta chain) under discussion was sequenced for a study of cytomegalovirus exposure and HLA in healthy donors. Study information: Among a few hundred genotyped donors, around 80% fell in the Caucasian-associated ancestry cluster. Study-wide findings and caveats: Sequencing artifact likely explains a cluster of highly shared sequence variants. A later analysis revealed that TCR association rates differed between HLA loci, peaking at DRB1 and bottoming out at HLA-C.

Germline CDR1 LGHNA, CDR2 YNFKEQ. CDR3 length equals 17 residues. The J segment lost 6 bases and the V segment lost 0 bases, leaving 6 bases of the junction unmatched. This clone appeared a few times. Its cognate antigen is unknown. The PCR used 60 Vbeta and 13 Jbeta primers. TCRdb's table, derived via immunoSEQ multiplex PCR, lists solely in-frame clones and lacks some. Among around 150,000 clones listed, almost 80% were seen once. Healthy bone marrow donors made up the cohort. The source is a woman between 45 and 60 years old in good health and CMV-seropositive. The sequenced material came from PBMCs. The genes are TRBV4-2 and TRBJ2-1; 12 positions match TRBD2. The CDR3 reads CASSQDLPGLAGNEQFF. CDR3 in DNA: TGTGCCAGCAGCCAAGATCTTCCGGGACTAGCGGGCAATGAGCAGTTCTTC.